This TCR beta chain originates from a study of T-cell memory formation after mild COVID-19. TCRdb reprocessed the 5' RACE reads via MiXCR and lists one record per CDR3 protein. The table shows about 240,000 distinct CDR3 sequences, with approximately 9% occurring only once. The junction had 5 bases not matched to a gene; V was cut back by 4 bases and J by 8 bases. The CDR3 is 13 amino acids. Germline V gives CDR1 SGHTA, CDR2 FQGTGA. This clonotype was recorded a few times. This receptor was identified in a man between 18 and 29 years old who had mild COVID-19 (a few samples of this study predate the infection). Cell type and time point are not known. This rearrangement joins TRBV7-3 to TRBJ2-1; 7 bases align to TRBD1. Source material: PBMCs or a T cell subset sorted from them (not recorded which). CDR3 residues: CASSSGQVDEQFF. CDR3 DNA sequence: TGTGCCAGCAGCTCAGGACAGGTAGATGAGCAGTTCTTC.